Listed below are T cell receptor beta chains from one sample, sequenced in a study of blood T cell repertoires in COVID-19. Profiling relied on immunoSEQ multiplex PCR, and the TCRdb table lists in-frame clones only, not all of them. The profile shows about 64,000 clones, approximately 90% of them singletons. Sequences were obtained from peripheral blood. These receptors all come from a human donor in a cohort sampled during active COVID-19. Both conserved end residues are part of each CDR3. D genes are given only for firm matches. Some rows have no size entry. The others give once, few or many, or a class for an expanded clone.

TRBJ2-1 | NA | NA | TRBV5-6 | TGTGCCAGCAGCTTAGGGAGTGAGCAGTTCTTC | CASSLGSEQFF
TRBJ2-2 | TRBD2 | few | TRBV2 | TGTGCCAGCAGTGAACCAGCGGGAGTGATTACCGGGGAGCTGTTTTTT | CASSEPAGVITGELFF
TRBJ1-2 | NA | NA | TRBV18 | TGTGCCAGCTCACTTAACCCTGGAGGGCTTAACTATGGCTACACCTTC | CASSLNPGGLNYGYTF
TRBJ2-1 | NA | NA | TRBV2 | TGTGCCAGCCTTTCCCCCCACAATGAGCAGTTCTTC | CASLSPHNEQFF
TRBJ2-5 | NA | NA | TRBV5-6 | TGTGCCAGCAGCTTGGGTGGGGGGAGTGGAGAGACCCAGTACTTC | CASSLGGGSGETQYF
TRBJ1-2 | NA | NA | TRBV6-4 | TGTGCCAGCAGTGACTCGAATCCAACAGTCTATGGCTACACCTTC | CASSDSNPTVYGYTF
TRBJ1-3 | TRBD1 | NA | TRBV7-9 | TGTGCCAGCAGCTTGGGACAGGGGGTCGGAAACACCATATATTTT | CASSLGQGVGNTIYF
TRBJ2-3 | NA | NA | TRBV5-4 | TGTGCCAGCAGCTTGGCACTTGCAGATACGCAGTATTTT | CASSLALADTQYF
TRBJ1-2 | TRBD1 | NA | TRBV27 | TGTGCCAGCAGTTTATATGGACAGGTGCTCGGTGGCTACACCTTC | CASSLYGQVLGGYTF
TRBJ2-1 | TRBD1 | NA | TRBV5-1 | TGCGCCAGCAGCTCCGGACAGGGCTCCTACAATGAGCAGTTCTTC | CASSSGQGSYNEQFF
TRBJ2-1 | NA | NA | TRBV10-3 | TGTGCCATCAGTGAGTCGGTTGACTCGTGGCGCTACAATGAGCAGTTCTTC | CAISESVDSWRYNEQFF
TRBJ2-1 | TRBD1 | NA | TRBV24-1 | TGTGCCACCAGTGCTCTGACAGGGACCTACAATGAGCAGTTCTTC | CATSALTGTYNEQFF
TRBJ1-5 | NA | NA | TRBV19 | TGTGCCAGTAGTTGGTCACAGGGCGGGAATCAGCCCCAGCATTTT | CASSWSQGGNQPQHF
TRBJ1-2 | NA | NA | TRBV14 | TGTGCCAGCAGCCAAGGTCCAGCGAACTATGGCTACACCTTC | CASSQGPANYGYTF
TRBJ1-6 | TRBD1 | NA | TRBV7-6 | TGTGCCAGCAGCTCACAGGGGATTAATTCACCCCTCCACTTT | CASSSQGINSPLHF
TRBJ2-5 | NA | NA | TRBV28 | TGTGCCAGCAGCCATCAAGAGACCCAGTACTTC | CASSHQETQYF
TRBJ1-1 | NA | few | TRBV5-1 | TGCGCCAGCAGCCCCGGAGGAAGGTCGAACACTGAAGCTTTCTTT | CASSPGGRSNTEAFF
TRBJ1-5 | NA | NA | TRBV9 | TGTGCCAGCAGCGCCCCGGCCAGGGTGGGTGGCAATCAGCCCCAGCATTTT | CASSAPARVGGNQPQHF
TRBJ2-1 | TRBD1 | NA | TRBV7-3 | TGTGCCAGCAGCTATCGGGGACAGGGGAGCGCCTACAATGAGCAGTTCTTC | CASSYRGQGSAYNEQFF
TRBJ2-7 | NA | NA | TRBV28 | TGTGCCAGCAGACCAGGGGATCGCGATCAATACGAGCAGTACTTC | CASRPGDRDQYEQYF
TRBJ2-3 | NA | NA | TRBV5-4 | TGTGCCAGCAGCTTTAAACAGGGAATCACAGATACGCAGTATTTT | CASSFKQGITDTQYF
TRBJ2-7 | TRBD1 | NA | TRBV11-2 | TGTGCCAGCAGCTTGTCCGACAGGGGCTCCTACGAGCAGTACTTC | CASSLSDRGSYEQYF
TRBJ2-7 | NA | NA | TRBV27 | TGTGCCAGCAGTTTATGGGCAGGGGCCTCACCTTACGAGCAGTACTTC | CASSLWAGASPYEQYF
TRBJ1-2 | NA | NA | TRBV12-5 | TGTGCTAGTGGTTTGGTAGAGGGGAGGGACGGCTACACCTTC | CASGLVEGRDGYTF
TRBJ2-3 | TRBD2 | NA | TRBV7-2 | TGTGCCAGCACCCGGACTAGCGGACCTGGCACAGATACGCAGTATTTT | CASTRTSGPGTDTQYF
TRBJ2-3 | NA | NA | TRBV18 | TGTGCCAGCTCACTACCTAGCGCAAGTATCACAGATACGCAGTATTTT | CASSLPSASITDTQYF
TRBJ1-6 | TRBD1 | NA | TRBV7-2 | TGTGCCAGCAGCTTGGGGACAGGGGTTCCTTATAATTCACCCCTCCACTTT | CASSLGTGVPYNSPLHF
TRBJ1-1 | NA | NA | TRBV4-3 | TGCGCCAGCAGCCAAGATATAAGGGGTGGGACTGAAGCTTTCTTT | CASSQDIRGGTEAFF
TRBJ2-7 | NA | NA | TRBV27 | TGTGCCAGCAGTACGCCCCGGGACAACACCTACGAGCAGTACTTC | CASSTPRDNTYEQYF
TRBJ2-2 | TRBD2 | NA | TRBV18 | TGTGCCAGCTCATCCCCGGGACTAGTGGCCCAATCGCTGTTTTTT | CASSSPGLVAQSLFF
TRBJ2-3 | TRBD2 | NA | TRBV11-3 | TGTGCCAGCAGCTTAGGGGGAGGGGACGGGAGGCAGTATTTT | CASSLGGGDGRQYF
TRBJ2-1 | NA | NA | TRBV14 | TGTGCCAGCAGCCCCGCAGTGGCCCCCTACAATGAGCAGTTCTTC | CASSPAVAPYNEQFF
TRBJ1-2 | NA | NA | TRBV19 | TGTGCCAGTAGTATCCTCAGCGGAAAATCCTTATATGGCTACACCTTC | CASSILSGKSLYGYTF
TRBJ2-5 | TRBD2 | NA | TRBV5-1 | TGCGCCAGCAGCTTGGTCGGGGGGAGCCTCCAAGAGACCCAGTACTTC | CASSLVGGSLQETQYF
TRBJ1-4 | NA | NA | TRBV27 | TGTGCCAGCAGTTACTACGGGAGTCGTGAAAAACTGTTTTTT | CASSYYGSREKLFF
TRBJ1-1 | NA | NA | TRBV7-9 | TGTGCCAGCAGCTTAGCGGGGGGAGTCATGAACACTGAAGCTTTCTTT | CASSLAGGVMNTEAFF
TRBJ1-5 | NA | NA | TRBV28 | TGTGCCAGCAGTTCCGGCGCAGGGGGCAATCAGCCCCAGCATTTT | CASSSGAGGNQPQHF
TRBJ2-4 | TRBD2 | NA | TRBV19 | TGTGCCAGTAGTAGGAGGGACTACAAAAACATTCAGTACTTC | CASSRRDYKNIQYF
TRBJ1-6 | TRBD1 | NA | TRBV5-1 | TGCGCCAGCAGCTCGGGACAGGGTGGGTCACCCCTCCACTTT | CASSSGQGGSPLHF
TRBJ2-7 | TRBD2 | NA | TRBV6-5 | TGTGCCAGCAGTTCACTGACTAGCGGCCGCTCCTACGAGCAGTACTTC | CASSSLTSGRSYEQYF
TRBJ1-1 | NA | once | TRBV25-1 | TGTGCCAGCAGTGCGTCGGCGACGGGGAGCACTGAAGCTTTCTTT | CASSASATGSTEAFF
TRBJ2-5 | TRBD1 | NA | TRBV3-1/TRBV3-2 | TGTGCCAGCAGCCAAGCTGGACAGGGACGGGAGACCCAGTACTTC | CASSQAGQGRETQYF
TRBJ2-1 | TRBD2 | once | TRBV24-1 | TGTGCCACCAGTGATAGGTACGGGGGACTAGCGGACAATGAGCAGTTCTTC | CATSDRYGGLADNEQFF
TRBJ1-1 | TRBD1 | NA | TRBV28 | TGTGCCAGCAGTTTATTTTGGGACAGGGGGCGGACTGAAGCTTTCTTT | CASSLFWDRGRTEAFF
TRBJ1-1 | NA | NA | TRBV28 | TGTGCCAGCAGTTTATACCCCGGACAGAGGACTGAAGCTTTCTTT | CASSLYPGQRTEAFF
TRBJ2-5 | NA | NA | TRBV20-1 | TGCAGTGCTACTGACAGGCGCTACCAAGAGACCCAGTACTTC | CSATDRRYQETQYF
TRBJ1-1 | TRBD1 | NA | TRBV6-2/TRBV6-3 | TGTGCCAGCAGTCCACGGACAGGAATGAACACTGAAGCTTTCTTT | CASSPRTGMNTEAFF
TRBJ2-5 | NA | once | TRBV2 | TGTGCCAGCACCCCCGGCGGCATCCAAGAGACCCAGTACTTC | CASTPGGIQETQYF
TRBJ2-1 | NA | NA | TRBV29-1 | TGCAGCGTTGGTAGATCTGAGCAGTTCTTC | CSVGRSEQFF
TRBJ2-4 | TRBD2 | NA | TRBV3-1/TRBV3-2 | TGTGCCAGCAGTCCCATTAGCGGGAGTAGCGCCAAAAACATTCAGTACTTC | CASSPISGSSAKNIQYF
TRBJ2-7 | NA | NA | TRBV27 | TGTGCCAGCAGTTTATTCGGGAGCGACGGATACTACGAGCAGTACTTC | CASSLFGSDGYYEQYF